A selection of T cell receptor beta chains follows, all from one sample in a study of PD-L1 blockade in urothelial cancer. Sequencing was performed with immunoSEQ multiplex PCR; in TCRdb, only in-frame clones are kept and a portion is missing. Of some 100,000 clones detected, 91% appear once; the ten largest clones hold 0.85% to 1%. This material consisted of PBMCs, taken around atezolizumab (anti-PD-L1) treatment. These receptors were obtained from a woman of 80 years or more with urothelial cancer. Both conserved end residues are part of each CDR3.

v_call	j_call	cdr3_aa
TRBV28	TRBJ1-5	CASSHGLVGRANQPQHF
TRBV4-1	TRBJ1-2	CASSQESTLRNYGYTF
TRBV19	TRBJ2-5	CASSSRGPETQYF
TRBV27	TRBJ1-1	CASSFLGSGDTEAFF
TRBV9	TRBJ2-2	CASSETGANTGELFF
TRBV6-5	TRBJ1-1	CASSRPQGAEAFF
TRBV18	TRBJ2-7	CASSSGGDRANEQYF
TRBV4-1	TRBJ2-7	CASSQASGNWWQYF
TRBV10-2	TRBJ2-2	CASSGMAGELRGTGELFF
TRBV7-8	TRBJ2-1	CASRTGLAGAHEQFF
TRBV5-1	TRBJ1-1	CASSLGATGPTEAFF
TRBV19	TRBJ2-1	CASSINPSGSVRNEQFF
TRBV14	TRBJ2-1	CASSPGLAGGPNEQFF
TRBV6-1	TRBJ2-7	CASGSGQGFYEQYF
TRBV19	TRBJ1-5	CASSIPGQGGQPQHF
TRBV15	TRBJ2-7	CATSRTDLTYEQYF
TRBV25-1	TRBJ1-4	CASTPPGGYEKLFF
TRBV28	TRBJ1-2	CASRGTASHGYTF
TRBV5-1	TRBJ1-1	CASSLGNGGVTEAFF
TRBV5-1	TRBJ2-1	CASSSGGTGSSYNEQFF
TRBV28	TRBJ2-2	CASSLRQFWNTGELFF
TRBV28	TRBJ1-2	CASSFGRGAYGYTF
TRBV6-5	TRBJ2-5	CASSYSGTSQETQYF
TRBV29-1	TRBJ2-1	CSTSGLAGVDLFF
TRBV19	TRBJ2-1	CASRGEAPRNEQFF
TRBV10-1	TRBJ1-5	CASSVLRTGWDQPQHF
TRBV7-9	TRBJ2-4	CASSPRGLAEIQYF
TRBV2	TRBJ2-2	CASTRPGQTNTGELFF
TRBV11-1	TRBJ2-7	CASSLSRPTYEQYF
TRBV6-1	TRBJ1-2	CASRATNYGYTF
TRBV30	TRBJ1-2	CAWSLGRSYGYTF
TRBV25-1	TRBJ2-2	CASSEQRANTGELFF
TRBV10-3	TRBJ1-2	CAISEVRGENYGYTF
TRBV7-9	TRBJ1-2	CASTLTRTANYGYTF
TRBV9	TRBJ1-1	CASSATGTANTEAFF
TRBV6-1	TRBJ2-5	CASSEWGAQYF
TRBV10-2	TRBJ2-1	CASSESSGLAGGGTYNEQFF
TRBV18	TRBJ2-5	CASSLRQGQETQYF
TRBV15	TRBJ1-2	CATTHGNEANYGYTF
TRBV19	TRBJ1-1	CASSGRGGRGMNTEAFF
TRBV2	TRBJ1-3	CASRPGQPGNTIYF
TRBV5-4	TRBJ1-3	CASSLAGQGLSGNTIYF
TRBV6-5	TRBJ2-2	CASSRQGLNTGELFF
TRBV7-2	TRBJ2-5	CASTRRANQETQYF
TRBV28	TRBJ2-5	CASSVSGDTGETQYF
TRBV5-1	TRBJ1-4	CASSLATVGEKLFF